This T cell receptor (beta chain) derives from a study of T cell responses to AZD1222 COVID-19 vaccine. About the study: Second-dose intervals near 4 or 12 weeks were combined.

Some clones are missing from TCRdb's copy, which holds only in-frame ones; the method was immunoSEQ multiplex PCR. This sample has about 84,000 clones, with 87% found just once. In regard to this clone: Its target is not known.

V was cut by 1 base and J by 5 bases, with 12 bases left in between. Germline V gene lookup returns CDR1 SGHNT and CDR2 YYREEE (reference sequence). The CDR3 extends over 14 amino acids. Study results and caveats: It was only after the peak T cell response that any repertoires were sampled. Females outnumbered males among donors, who were mostly white British; clonal diversity was possibly underestimated. Variant regions that are unmutated are reportedly the target of nearly half of spike-specific TCRs.

The chain uses TRBV5-4 and TRBJ1-2; D call uncertain. Material: peripheral blood, obtained on day 0 of AZD1222 vaccination. This clonotype was sampled from an adult in good health. Here the CDR3 DNA reads TGTGCCAGCAGCTTGCTCGTCGGAACGTATGGCTACACCTTC. This codes for CASSLLVGTYGYTF.